The rows below give T cell receptor beta chains drawn from one sample of a study of OX40 agonist ivuxolimab in advanced cancers. Some clones are missing from TCRdb's copy, which holds only in-frame ones; the method was immunoSEQ multiplex PCR. Of about 67,000 clones in the sample, more than 75% are singletons; the top ten hold 4%. Sequenced here: CD4+ or CD8+ T cells sorted from blood, sampled in a trial of the OX40 agonist ivuxolimab. Receptor source: an adult with an advanced solid tumor such as melanoma, head and neck, liver or kidney cancer. CDR3s include the opening cysteine and the closing phenylalanine or tryptophan. The D gene is left open where the match is weak. Clone size is given for some rows only: seen once, a few or many times, or a class if the clone is expanded.

clone size	V gene	J gene	D gene	CDR3 protein	CDR3 DNA
NA	TRBV19	TRBJ2-7	TRBD2	CASTPGGSYEQYF	TGTGCCAGTACCCCCGGGGGGTCCTACGAGCAGTACTTC
NA	TRBV29-1	TRBJ2-5	NA	CSVATNQETQYF	TGCAGCGTTGCGACCAACCAAGAGACCCAGTACTTC
NA	TRBV19	TRBJ2-3	TRBD2	CASSSLAGATDTQYF	TGTGCCAGTAGTAGTCTAGCGGGGGCCACAGATACGCAGTATTTT
NA	TRBV28	TRBJ1-4	NA	CASRASNEKLFF	TGTGCCAGCAGGGCCTCTAATGAAAAACTGTTTTTT
NA	TRBV18	TRBJ2-5	NA	CASSPHRQTPPLGETQYF	TGTGCCAGCTCACCACATCGGCAGACACCTCCTCTAGGGGAGACCCAGTACTTC
NA	TRBV7-3	TRBJ1-3	NA	CASSSTNNLLGPARGNTIYF	TGTGCCAGCAGCTCAACCAATAACCTCTTGGGCCCGGCGCGAGGAAACACCATATATTTT
NA	TRBV28	TRBJ2-5	TRBD1	CASSKDRGVRETQYF	TGTGCCAGCAGCAAGGACAGGGGGGTGAGGGAGACCCAGTACTTC
NA	TRBV2	TRBJ2-5	NA	CASSEARSAGLGETQYF	TGTGCCAGCAGTGAAGCTCGTTCAGCGGGTTTAGGAGAGACCCAGTACTTC
NA	TRBV27	TRBJ1-5	TRBD1	CASSLGTGFNQPQHF	TGTGCCAGCAGTCTCGGGACAGGGTTCAATCAGCCCCAGCATTTT
NA	TRBV7-9	TRBJ1-1	NA	CASSPIRVNTEAFF	TGTGCCAGCAGCCCCATCAGGGTGAACACTGAAGCTTTCTTT
NA	TRBV6-6	TRBJ2-6	NA	CASSVPGGVGANVLTF	TGTGCCAGCAGTGTCCCCGGGGGAGTCGGGGCCAACGTCCTGACTTTC
NA	TRBV30	TRBJ1-5	NA	CAWSDGGEQPQHF	TGTGCCTGGAGTGATGGGGGGGAGCAGCCCCAGCATTTT
NA	TRBV27	TRBJ2-1	NA	CASSFGSRVANEQFF	TGTGCCAGCAGTTTCGGGTCTAGGGTGGCCAATGAGCAGTTCTTC
NA	TRBV7-9	TRBJ2-1	TRBD1	CASSLTGTEQFF	TGTGCCAGCAGCCTGACAGGGACTGAGCAGTTCTTC
NA	TRBV5-1	TRBJ1-1	NA	CASSSDWVRAINTEAFF	TGCGCCAGCAGTTCTGATTGGGTCAGGGCTATAAACACTGAAGCTTTCTTT
NA	TRBV7-9	TRBJ2-7	TRBD1	CASSFHRGSLYEQYF	TGTGCCAGCAGCTTTCACAGGGGGTCCCTCTACGAGCAGTACTTC
NA	TRBV18	TRBJ2-7	NA	CASSPGQFGDEQYF	TGTGCCAGCTCCCCAGGACAGTTCGGGGACGAGCAGTACTTC
NA	TRBV7-8	TRBJ1-5	NA	CASSLVLLGKPQHF	TGTGCCAGCAGCTTAGTGCTGTTGGGGAAGCCCCAGCATTTT
NA	TRBV9	TRBJ2-2	TRBD2	CASSRGVAGAAGELFF	TGTGCCAGCAGTAGAGGGGTAGCGGGGGCGGCCGGGGAGCTGTTTTTT
NA	TRBV19	TRBJ2-2	NA	CASSSPPSRSTGELFF	TGTGCCAGTAGTTCCCCCCCTTCTAGATCCACCGGGGAGCTGTTTTTT
NA	TRBV11-2	TRBJ2-6	NA	CASSLARDRANVLTF	TGTGCCAGCAGCTTAGCCCGGGACAGGGCCAACGTCCTGACTTTC
NA	TRBV11-3	TRBJ2-1	TRBD1	CASSLGKTGAYEQFF	TGTGCCAGCAGCTTAGGCAAGACAGGGGCTTATGAGCAGTTCTTC
NA	TRBV20-1	TRBJ2-3	NA	CSASEDTQYF	TGCAGTGCTAGTGAGGATACGCAGTATTTT
once	TRBV18	TRBJ1-3	TRBD1	CASSPVNVQGQGMGTIYF	TGTGCCAGCTCACCGGTTAACGTCCAGGGACAGGGGATGGGCACCATATATTTT
NA	TRBV2	TRBJ2-7	NA	CASSAIYEQYF	TGTGCCAGCAGCGCAATTTACGAGCAGTACTTC
NA	TRBV30	TRBJ1-2	TRBD1	CAWGRYNTGDGYTF	TGTGCCTGGGGGCGGTATAACACAGGGGACGGCTACACCTTC
few	TRBV27	TRBJ2-7	TRBD2	CASSPPYPGTIVEQYF	TGTGCCAGCAGTCCACCTTATCCCGGGACTATTGTTGAGCAGTACTTC
once	TRBV6-5	TRBJ2-5	NA	CASSYGGKEQYF	TGTGCCAGCAGTTACGGAGGGAAGGAGCAGTACTTC
NA	TRBV7-2	TRBJ2-5	NA	CASSFGHQETQYF	TGTGCCAGCAGCTTCGGACATCAAGAGACCCAGTACTTC
NA	TRBV7-6	TRBJ2-1	NA	CASSFGGGRYNEQFF	TGTGCCAGCAGCTTCGGTGGGGGGCGCTACAATGAGCAGTTCTTC
once	TRBV19	TRBJ1-2	TRBD1	CASSPPGQGDGYTF	TGTGCCAGTAGTCCCCCGGGACAGGGGGACGGCTACACCTTC
NA	TRBV7-9	TRBJ2-2	TRBD2	CASSWIAGGFGTGELFF	TGTGCCAGCAGCTGGATAGCGGGGGGCTTCGGTACCGGGGAGCTGTTTTTT
NA	TRBV5-4	TRBJ2-3	NA	CASSLGAGTDTQYF	TGTGCCAGCAGCTTGGGGGCTGGCACAGATACGCAGTATTTT
NA	TRBV2	TRBJ1-2	TRBD1	CASSEQGVAGYGYTF	TGTGCCAGCAGTGAGCAGGGGGTTGCGGGCTATGGCTACACCTTC
NA	TRBV14	TRBJ2-1	NA	CASSQGRRISYNEQFF	TGTGCCAGCAGCCAAGGTAGACGAATCTCCTACAATGAGCAGTTCTTC
once	TRBV28	TRBJ1-5	NA	CAIRRGGPRNQPQHF	TGTGCCATAAGGCGAGGAGGTCCCCGGAATCAGCCCCAGCATTTT
NA	TRBV11-1	TRBJ2-1	NA	CASSSRQGPYNEQFF	TGTGCCAGCAGCTCCCGGCAGGGACCCTACAATGAGCAGTTCTTC